A single sample gave rise to the 11 T cell receptor beta chains below, sequenced in a study of cytomegalovirus exposure and HLA in healthy donors. Researchers ran the PCR with 60 Vbeta and 13 Jbeta primers. The data were produced by immunoSEQ multiplex PCR, yet TCRdb's version contains in-frame clones alone and is incomplete. The data show about 150,000 clones, 60% to 80% seen once. The sample was PBMCs. These receptors were obtained from a man aged 25 to 40 in good health and CMV-seronegative.

This clone has only one observation. The CDR3 protein is CASSPLVNSQAYEQYF. The CDR3 DNA reads TGCGCCAGCAGCCCTCTTGTTAACAGTCAAGCCTACGAGCAGTACTTC. V gene TRBV5-1 combines with J gene TRBJ2-7; D call uncertain. Trimming pared 4 bases from V and 2 bases from J, leaving 19 bases between. This CDR3 is built from 16 residues. CDR1 SGHRS and CDR2 YFSETQ come from the germline V gene.

On this clone itself: This same CDR3 is encoded by further DNA sequences in the sample. The rearrangement joins TRBV5-4 to TRBJ2-5; 9 bases align to TRBD1. J lost 5 bases, V lost 2 bases, and 4 bases had no gene match. Germline CDR1 reads SGHNT; CDR2 reads YYREEE (reference sequence). The CDR3 has 14 amino acids. The CDR3 spells CASSLQGAEETQYF. DNA of the CDR3: TGTGCCAGCAGCTTACAGGGGGCTGAGGAGACCCAGTACTTC.

V is TRBV14 and J is TRBJ1-4; 10 bases fit TRBD1. The CDR3 extends over 14 amino acids. V shed 5 bases and J 7 bases; nucleotides not matched to a gene: 4. Germline CDR1 and CDR2: SGHDN and FVKESK. CDR3 in amino acids: CASSKGTGVEKLFF. CDR3 coding DNA: TGTGCCAGCAGCAAAGGGACAGGGGTTGAAAAACTGTTTTTT.

J is TRBJ2-7 and V is TRBV7-2, with TRBD1 matching over 8 bases. The CDR3 is made up of 14 amino acids. CDR1 SGHTA and CDR2 FQGNSA come from the germline V gene. Losses at the gene ends were 3 bases for V and 5 bases for J; bases not matched to a gene: 6. As DNA, the CDR3 is TGTGCCAGCAGCTTGTTGACAGGGGAAGACGAGCAGTACTTC. Residues: CASSLLTGEDEQYF.

The V gene is TRBV10-3, the J gene TRBJ2-1, with D possibly being TRBD2 (5 bases). This CDR3 is 15 amino acids long. Trimming shortened V by 3 bases and J by 3 bases, and 12 bases separated the two germline ends. Germline assignment: CDR1 ENHRY and CDR2 SYGVKD. In nucleotides, the CDR3 is TGTGCCATCAGTGAAAGTGGGAGTGGCTACAATGAGCAGTTCTTC. It codes for CAISESGSGYNEQFF.

This CDR3 reads CASSKWPGTGVTEAFF. CDR3 in DNA: TGTGCCAGCAGCAAATGGCCCGGGACAGGGGTTACTGAAGCTTTCTTT. The V call is TRBV21-1, the J call TRBJ1-1; the D call in the table, TRBD1, was not verified against the DNA. TRBV21-1 has pseudogene status. The CDR3 contains 16 residues.

The V call is TRBV7-9, the J call TRBJ1-1; no clear D gene. The germline V and J ends were trimmed by 4 bases and 2 bases, with 5 bases remaining between them. CDR3 length: 12 amino acids. Germline-derived CDR1 and CDR2 are SEHNR and FQNEAQ (reference sequence). CDR3 nucleotides: TGTGCCAGCAGCTCCAGAAACACTGAAGCTTTCTTT. Translating it yields CASSSRNTEAFF.

V gene TRBV6-5 combines with J gene TRBJ1-5; D perhaps matches TRBD1 (6 bases). Germline V gene lookup returns CDR1 MNHEY and CDR2 SVGAGI. The CDR3 has 15 amino acids. Trimming removed 0 bases at V and 6 bases at J, with 12 bases between. The CDR3, as DNA: TGTGCCAGCAGTTACTCAGCAGGGGTCGGTCAGCCCCAGCATTTT. It encodes CASSYSAGVGQPQHF.

This clone has more than one count but fewer than ten. The CDR3, as DNA: TGTGCCAGCAGTTACGACGCGGGAGGGACAGATACGCAGTATTTT. Residues: CASSYDAGGTDTQYF. The chain uses TRBV6-5 and TRBJ2-3; 9 positions agree with TRBD2. CDR1 and CDR2 from the germline V gene are MNHEY and SVGAGI. V lost 2 bases to trimming and J lost 3 bases; unmatched junction nucleotides: 3. The CDR3 extends over 15 amino acids.

This clone was seen once. This chain uses TRBV5-4 with TRBJ2-3; TRBD2 aligns across 8 bases. Germline CDR1 SGHNT, CDR2 YYREEE (reference sequence). V gave up 4 bases and J gave up 2 bases; unmatched junction bases: 6. The CDR3 has 15 amino acids. The CDR3, as DNA: TGTGCCAGCAGCCCAACTAGCGGAATCACAGATACGCAGTATTTT. Protein product: CASSPTSGITDTQYF. The complete variable domain, with remaining parts taken from reference TRBV5-4 and TRBJ2-3, reads ETGVTQSPTHLIKTRGQQVTLRCSSQSGHNTVSWYQQALGQGPQFIFQYYREEENGRGNFPPRFSGLQFPNYSSELNVNALELDDSALYLCASSPTSGITDTQYFGPGTRLTVL.

This clone was observed a few times. The V and J genes are TRBV2 and TRBJ2-2; 7 bases agree with TRBD1. Trimming removed 4 bases from V and 7 bases from J; junction bases left unmatched: 12. CDR1 is SNHLY, CDR2 FYNNEI, per germline. This CDR3 is built from 16 residues. The CDR3 is CASSGNRGAVVGELFF. DNA for the CDR3: TGTGCCAGCAGTGGAAACAGGGGAGCTGTAGTCGGGGAGCTGTTTTTT.